These 12 T cell receptor beta chains share one sample of origin, sequenced in a study of T-cell reconstitution after alpha-beta-depleted transplantation in children. Unique molecular identifiers featured in how the TCRbeta library was prepared. TCRdb independently ran MiXCR on the PCR reads; one entry per CDR3 protein. The sample has about 980,000 distinct CDR3 sequences; about 29% are singletons. The starting material was PBMCs, mostly from graft donor cells, obtained 360 days after TCRalphabeta/CD19-depleted stem cell transplant. All receptors come from a boy less than two years old who had a stem cell transplant for SCID, so the T cells may come from the graft donor.

A few counts support this clonotype. The chain carries TRBV29-1 and TRBJ1-1; possibly TRBD1 for D (5 bases). The CDR3 spans 13 residues. The V end lost 4 bases, the J end lost 6 bases, and 15 bases lay between the germline ends. The germline gives CDR1 SQVTM, CDR2 ANQGSEA. CDR3 amino acids: CSVVRAAGAEAFF. CDR3 coding DNA: TGCAGCGTTGTGAGGGCGGCGGGGGCTGAAGCTTTCTTT.

The V and J genes are TRBV5-1 and TRBJ1-3; D gene ambiguous. The V gene's germline CDR1 is SGHRS and CDR2 YFSETQ. V was trimmed by 3 bases and J by 0 bases, leaving 25 bases between them. This CDR3 has 20 residues. The CDR3 sequence: CASSSFPGPTVPSSGNTIYF. DNA for the CDR3: TGCGCCAGCAGCTCTTTCCCAGGACCTACAGTTCCTTCCTCTGGAAACACCATATATTTT.

A note on this clonotype: Germline and junction disagree at one end, which may indicate a read error. The V and J genes are TRBV20-1 and TRBJ2-7; possible D gene TRBD2, 5 bases. Germline values: CDR1 DFQATT, CDR2 SNEGSKA (reference sequence). This CDR3 has 15 residues. The CDR3 region is CSARAVPHVSYEQYF. The CDR3 coding sequence is TGCAGTGCCAGAGCGGTTCCCCATGTCTCCTACGAGCAGTACTTC.

This clonotype was seen at least ten times. The chain is built from TRBV5-1 and TRBJ2-1; TRBD2 matches at 8 bases. Unmatched junction bases numbered 14, after V lost 4 bases and J lost 5 bases. Germline V gene sequence: CDR1 SGHRS, CDR2 YFSETQ. The CDR3 length is 17 residues. DNA of the CDR3: TGCGCCAGCAGCCCCGATGGAGGAGCGGGGGAGAACAATGAGCAGTTCTTC. Translation gives CASSPDGGAGENNEQFF.

As DNA, the CDR3 is TGCAGCGTTGAAGAGGGCACCGCGCCAGATACGCAGTATTTT. Protein sequence: CSVEEGTAPDTQYF. This chain uses TRBV29-1 with TRBJ2-3, with D unresolved. Trimming stripped 0 bases from V and 4 bases from J, with 11 bases between. Germline CDR1 and CDR2: SQVTM and ANQGSEA. The CDR3 is 14 amino acids.

The chain couples TRBV5-4 to TRBJ2-5, with D unclear. V lost 3 bases, J lost 5 bases, and 11 bases lay in between. Germline CDR1 is SGHNT and CDR2 is YYREEE (reference sequence). CDR3 length: 13 amino acids. The CDR3 DNA reads TGTGCCAGCAGCTCCGCTGGCTCGGAGACCCAGTACTTC. This sequence encodes CASSSAGSETQYF.

The chain uses TRBV5-1 and TRBJ1-4, with no clear D. The V and J ends lost 0 bases and 2 bases respectively, with 11 bases between them. CDR1 SGHRS and CDR2 YFSETQ come from the germline V gene. The CDR3 has 16 amino acids. The CDR3 DNA reads TGCGCCAGCAGCTTGGTCGGCACGGGGACTAATGAAAAACTGTTTTTT. Protein product: CASSLVGTGTNEKLFF.

The chain combines TRBV5-1 with TRBJ1-1; possible D gene TRBD1, 5 bases. The CDR3 runs to 13 residues. V shed 2 bases and J shed 4 bases, with 9 bases lying between them. The germline V gene has CDR1 SGHRS and CDR2 YFSETQ. CDR3 in amino acids: CASSFGRVTEAFF. The CDR3 DNA reads TGCGCCAGCAGCTTCGGCAGGGTCACTGAAGCTTTCTTT.

This clonotype was observed a single time. J is TRBJ2-5 and V is TRBV28, with TRBD2 as a possible D gene (6 bases). V was clipped by 6 bases and J by 4 bases, with 15 bases between them. Per the germline V gene, CDR1 is MDHEN and CDR2 is SYDVKM. There are 14 residues in the CDR3. CDR3 sequence: CASSSGSGVETQYF. The CDR3 region has the DNA TGTGCCAGCAGCTCCGGGAGTGGCGTAGAGACCCAGTACTTC.

The chain carries TRBV7-6 and TRBJ2-7; D possibly uses TRBD1 or TRBD2 (5 bases each). Trimming pared 5 bases from V and 5 bases from J, leaving 16 bases between. The CDR3 covers 14 residues. The V gene's germline CDR1 is SGHVS and CDR2 FNYEAQ. This chain's CDR3 is CASSRDLLSDEQYF. The CDR3 region has the DNA TGTGCCAGCAGCCGGGACCTTCTATCCGACGAGCAGTACTTC.

This clonotype was counted ten times or more. This rearrangement joins TRBV27 to TRBJ1-4; D not certain. CDR3 size: 11 residues. Trimming cost V 3 bases and J 10 bases, with 6 bases left between them. The germline V gene encodes CDR1 MNHEY and CDR2 SMNVEV (reference sequence). CDR3 DNA sequence: TGTGCCAGCAGTTTTGGTGGAAAACTGTTTTTT. Its protein product is CASSFGGKLFF.

This clonotype was seen a few times. This chain joins TRBV28 and TRBJ1-1; D remains unclear. In germline, CDR1 is MDHEN, CDR2 SYDVKM. The length of the CDR3 is 15 residues. Deletions cut 4 bases from V and 0 bases from J, with 12 bases between. CDR3 nucleotides: TGTGCCAGCAGTTCCTCGACACCCTTGAACACTGAAGCTTTCTTT. Its translation: CASSSSTPLNTEAFF.